This T cell receptor beta chain was retrieved from a study of PD-1 blockade in classical Hodgkin lymphoma. Study-wide results and caveats: Nivolumab initiation under 1 year post-ASCT meant exclusion. Newly diagnosed patients had diversity similar to the baseline diversity of complete responders.

CDR1 is SGHRS, CDR2 YFSETQ, per germline. The trim removed 5 bases at V and 5 bases at J, leaving 6 bases unmatched. The CDR3 length is 13 residues. Of note for this clone: Its antigen remains unknown.

The time point denotes: cycle 4 day 1 (C4D1), after 6 weeks of nivolumab. Brentuximab vedotin exposure varied among the patients, all of whom had relapsed after autologous stem cell transplantation. Magnetic negative selection was used to purify CD4+ T cells from thawed PBMCs. This table comes from immunoSEQ multiplex PCR, and its TCRdb copy is limited to in-frame clones, with some not included. The sample carries roughly 20,000 clones, about 75% recorded once. This chain joins TRBV5-1 and TRBJ2-5, with 7 bases identical to TRBD2. This TCR was recovered from a human donor with classical Hodgkin lymphoma. The sequenced sample was CD4+ T cells from blood, obtained before the fourth cycle of nivolumab. The CDR3 nucleotides are TGCGCCAGCAGTCGGACTAGTTCGGAGACCCAGTACTTC. Protein product: CASSRTSSETQYF.